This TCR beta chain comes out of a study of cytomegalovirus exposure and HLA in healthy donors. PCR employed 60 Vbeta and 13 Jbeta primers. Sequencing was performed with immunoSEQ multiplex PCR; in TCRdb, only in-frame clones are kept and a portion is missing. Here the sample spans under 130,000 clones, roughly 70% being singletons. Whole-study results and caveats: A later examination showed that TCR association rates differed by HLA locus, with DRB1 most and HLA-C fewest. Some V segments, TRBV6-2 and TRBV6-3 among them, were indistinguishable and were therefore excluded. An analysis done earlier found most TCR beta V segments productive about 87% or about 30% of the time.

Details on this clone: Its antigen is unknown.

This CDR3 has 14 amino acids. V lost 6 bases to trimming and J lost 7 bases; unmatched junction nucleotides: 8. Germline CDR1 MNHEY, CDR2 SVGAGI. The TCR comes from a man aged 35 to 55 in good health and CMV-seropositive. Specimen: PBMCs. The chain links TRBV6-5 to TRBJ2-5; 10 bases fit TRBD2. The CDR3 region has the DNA TGTGCCAGCAGCCTAGCGGGAGTAGTGTGGACCCAGTACTTC. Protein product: CASSLAGVVWTQYF.